These 30 T cell receptor beta chains originate from one sample sequenced in a study of metastatic and nonmetastatic thyroid tumors. No treatment had been given to any patient before thyroid surgery. Using MiXCR, TCRdb re-called clones from the PCR reads. The table lists approximately 74,000 clones, approximately 15% of them singletons, with approximately 7% in the top ten. Sequencing was done on a sample of blood. Source of these receptors: a male donor with papillary thyroid cancer or a benign thyroid nodule (not recorded which). Some clones in this sample may be carry-over from other donors' samples.

In its sample, this clone was seen many times. V gene TRBV30 combines with J gene TRBJ1-3, with no clear D. This CDR3 is built from 13 residues. The germline V and J ends were trimmed by 1 base and 0 bases, with 4 bases remaining between them. The germline V gene encodes CDR1 GTSNPN and CDR2 SVGIG (reference sequence). CDR3 sequence (DNA): TGTGCCTGGAGTGGGAACTCTGGAAACACCATATATTTT. Translating it yields CAWSGNSGNTIYF.

The sample holds a few counts of this clone. The chain employs TRBV6-2 or TRBV6-3 and TRBJ2-7; D perhaps matches TRBD1 (5 bases). V was shortened by 5 bases and J by 12 bases, with 23 bases between the two germline ends. The CDR3 has 14 amino acids. Germline V gene sequence: CDR1 MNHEY, CDR2 SVGEGT. In DNA form, the CDR3 reads TGTGCCAGCAGTCACCCCCTCCTGTACAGGCTTTTGTACGTC. It specifies CASSHPLLYRLLYV.

This clone was recorded a few times. The chain joins TRBV6-1 to TRBJ2-7, with D tentatively TRBD2 (6 bases). V gave up 3 bases and J gave up 0 bases, with 12 bases separating them. CDR1 is MNHNS, CDR2 SASEGT, per germline. The CDR3 is made up of 15 amino acids. The DNA of the CDR3 is TGTGCCAGCAGTGACGCCCGAGCGGGCTCCTACGAGCAGTACGTC. Translated, it gives CASSDARAGSYEQYV.

This clone was counted ten times or more. The V gene is TRBV6-5, the J gene TRBJ1-2, with unresolved D. CDR1 MNHEY and CDR2 SVGAGI come from the germline V gene. The CDR3 is made up of 13 amino acids. The V and J ends lost 0 bases and 7 bases respectively, with 9 bases between them. In nucleotides, the CDR3 is TGTGCCAGCAGTTACTCGATGGAGGGTGGCTACACCTTC. Translated, it gives CASSYSMEGGYTF.

This clone appeared many times. The chain combines TRBV7-3 with TRBJ2-1, with a tentative D call TRBD2 (6 bases). This CDR3 spans 16 amino acids. Trimming stripped 5 bases from V and 4 bases from J, with 18 bases between. Germline V gene data show CDR1 as SGHTA and CDR2 as FQGTGA. The CDR3 nucleotides read TGTGCCAGCAGCCGCGGGACGGGAGCGGGTTACAATGAGCAGTTCTTC. Translation gives CASSRGTGAGYNEQFF.

This clone was detected many times. The chain couples TRBV20-1 to TRBJ2-5, with D perhaps assigned TRBD1 or TRBD2 (5 bases each). CDR1 is DFQATT and CDR2 is SNEGSKA in the germline V gene (reference sequence). This CDR3 is built from 14 residues. The V and J ends lost 3 bases and 4 bases respectively, with 15 bases between them. CDR3 in amino acids: CSARFAGRVETQYF. As DNA, the CDR3 is TGCAGTGCTAGGTTTGCAGGGCGGGTAGAGACCCAGTACTTC.

This clone was seen at least ten times. This sequence joins TRBV2 and TRBJ1-6, with 9 bases fitting TRBD1. This CDR3 region has 13 residues. Germline assignment: CDR1 SNHLY and CDR2 FYNNEI. The ends lost 6 bases at V and 10 bases at J; junction bases unmatched: 4. The CDR3 DNA sequence: TGTGCCAGCAGACAGGGGGCCGAATCACCCCTCCACTTT. This gives the protein CASRQGAESPLHF. Supplemented by reference TRBV2 and TRBJ1-6, the full variable domain reads EPEVTQTPSHQVTQMGQEVILRCVPISNHLYFYWYRQILGQKVEFLVSFYNNEISEKSEIFDDQFSVERPDGSNFTLKIRSTKLEDSAMYFCASRQGAESPLHFGNGTRLTVT.

This clone was counted many times. This chain connects TRBV5-5 to TRBJ2-1; a possible D gene is TRBD2 (6 bases). The CDR3 consists of 14 residues. Trimming left V 7 bases short and J 4 bases short, with 15 bases between. Germline loops: CDR1 SGHKS, CDR2 YYEKEE (reference sequence). The CDR3 coding sequence is TGTGCCAGCGCGACAGCGGGCGCTTACAATGAGCAGTTCTTC. This sequence encodes CASATAGAYNEQFF.

This clone was recorded once. A much larger clone is a single base away; this may be a read error. This chain uses TRBV5-4 with TRBJ2-1; D possibly corresponds to TRBD1 (6 bases). The germline V gene encodes CDR1 SGHNT and CDR2 YYREEE (reference sequence). Between the trimmed V and J ends, which lost 0 bases and 5 bases, there was a span of 9 bases. The CDR3 contains 14 residues. CDR3 bases: TGTGCCAGCAGCTTGGAGGGGGACCACAATGAGCAGTTCTTC. This encodes CASSLEGDHNEQFF.

This clone was counted a single time. The CDR3 DNA reads TGTGCCAGCAGCCCCCGGACCACAGATACGCAGTATTTT. Encoded protein: CASSPRTTDTQYF. The V call is TRBV12-3 or TRBV12-4, the J call TRBJ2-3, with D uncertain. CDR3 size: 13 residues. Trimming left V 6 bases short and J 2 bases short, with 9 bases between.

This clone was recorded at least ten times. The chain has TRBV6-4 and TRBJ2-1; 8 nucleotides match TRBD2. V shed 4 bases and J 6 bases; nucleotides not matched to a gene: 8. Germline V lookup: CDR1 MRHNA, CDR2 SNTAGT. CDR3 length: 15 residues. CDR3 sequence reads: CASSVRAGVSNEQFF. The CDR3 region has the DNA TGTGCCAGCAGTGTACGAGCGGGAGTATCCAATGAGCAGTTCTTC.

The chain joins TRBV10-3 to TRBJ2-2, with D tentatively TRBD1 (5 bases). Germline CDR1 reads ENHRY; CDR2 reads SYGVKD. The CDR3 consists of 16 residues. V dropped 0 bases and J dropped 8 bases, with 16 bases sitting between them. CDR3 sequence reads: CAISESALEGVGELFF. CDR3 nucleotide sequence: TGTGCCATCAGTGAGTCGGCTTTGGAAGGGGTAGGGGAGCTGTTTTTT.

This clone turned up a few times. The V call is TRBV12-3 or TRBV12-4, the J call TRBJ1-2, with D perhaps TRBD1 (5 bases). The CDR3 consists of 15 residues. V shed 5 bases and J shed 5 bases, with 18 bases lying between them. This CDR3 reads CASSPGALGGYGYTF. The CDR3 DNA is TGTGCCAGCAGTCCCGGGGCCCTGGGGGGATATGGCTACACCTTC.

Notes on this clone: A much bigger clone sits one base away, suggesting this may be a read error. This specimen includes other DNA sequences encoding the same CDR3. This chain uses TRBV20-1 with TRBJ2-5, with D perhaps matching TRBD2 (5 bases). Trimming took off 7 bases at V and 5 bases at J, with 14 bases between the two ends. The CDR3 loop spans 12 amino acids. Germline values: CDR1 DFQATT, CDR2 SNEGSKA (reference sequence). The CDR3 spells CSVATTSETQYF. In nucleotides, the CDR3 is TGCAGTGTAGCGACTACTTCGGAGACCCAGTACTTC.

The chain couples TRBV10-2 to TRBJ2-7; D gene ambiguous. Germline V gives CDR1 WSHSY, CDR2 SAAADI. Trimming took 3 bases from V and 5 from J, leaving 17 bases between them. This CDR3 contains 15 residues. CDR3 in DNA: TGCGCCAGCAGTGAAGTTCGTACTCTAGTCGACGAGCAGTACTTC. As protein: CASSEVRTLVDEQYF.

This clone has more than one count but fewer than ten. Relative to the germline gene, one junction end is altered; a read error may explain this. This chain joins TRBV12-3 or TRBV12-4 and TRBJ2-7; 13 bases are a match to TRBD2. The CDR3 runs to 17 residues. CDR3 protein: CSSRPARLAGGIGEQYF. CDR3 nucleotides: TGTTCCAGCAGACCGGCGAGACTAGCGGGAGGAATTGGCGAGCAGTACTTC.

This clone showed up many times. V and J are TRBV7-2 and TRBJ2-3; D remains unclear. The V end was cut by 0 bases, the J end by 4 bases, with 2 bases between. Germline values: CDR1 SGHTA, CDR2 FQGNSA. This CDR3 contains 12 residues. The CDR3 DNA reads as TGTGCCAGCAGCTTAGCCTCAGATACGCAGTATTTT. The encoded protein is CASSLASDTQYF.

As concerns this clone: This may arise from a read error, as a much more abundant clone is one base away. The chain carries TRBV9 and TRBJ2-7, with 10 bases that match TRBD1. Germline V gene sequence: CDR1 SGDLS, CDR2 YYNGEE. CDR3 length: 14 amino acids. With V trimmed by 0 bases and J by 5 bases, 2 bases remained unmatched. The CDR3 sequence: CASSVGDRGHEQYF. Here the CDR3 DNA reads TGTGCCAGCAGCGTAGGGGACAGGGGCCACGAGCAGTACTTC.

The sample holds many counts of this clone. The gene calls are TRBV4-1 and TRBJ2-3; D ambiguous. Germline assignment: CDR1 MGHRA and CDR2 YSYEKL. The CDR3 has 12 residues. V shed 6 bases and J shed 2 bases, with 6 bases lying between them. The CDR3 reads CASRGNTDTQYF. The CDR3 DNA is TGCGCCAGCAGGGGCAACACAGATACGCAGTATTTT.

This clone occurred many times. The chain links TRBV6-2 or TRBV6-3 to TRBJ2-5; maybe TRBD2 (5 bases). The CDR3 sequence is 12 residues long. Trimming removed 4 bases at V and 3 bases at J, with 6 bases between. Germline V gives CDR1 MNHEY, CDR2 SVGEGT. This chain's CDR3 is CASSSGKETQYF. For the CDR3, the DNA is TGTGCCAGCAGTTCGGGGAAAGAGACCCAGTACTTC.

The rearrangement joins TRBV20-1 to TRBJ2-7; 8 positions match TRBD2. V lost 5 bases to trimming and J lost 3 bases; unmatched junction nucleotides: 6. Germline V gene sequence: CDR1 DFQATT, CDR2 SNEGSKA (reference sequence). The CDR3 is 13 amino acids. The CDR3 sequence: CSARTSLGYEQYF. In DNA, the CDR3 is TGCAGTGCTCGGACTAGCTTGGGCTACGAGCAGTACTTC.

This clone has at least ten counts. The rearrangement links TRBV29-1 to TRBJ1-5; D gene uncertain. The CDR3 loop spans 15 amino acids. Germline CDR1 reads SQVTM; CDR2 reads ANQGSEA. V gave up 4 bases and J gave up 11 bases, with 24 bases separating them. The CDR3 nucleotides are TGCAGCGTTGTGGTAGGTCCCCCGGAGCAATCAGCCCAGCATTTT. Its protein product is CSVVVGPPEQSAQHF.

This chain joins TRBV5-1 and TRBJ2-2; no firm D call. This CDR3 has 14 residues. The V end lost 6 bases, the J end lost 5 bases, and 14 bases lay between the germline ends. Germline V gene sequence: CDR1 SGHRS, CDR2 YFSETQ. This CDR3 reads CASKGSSGTGELFF. CDR3 coding DNA: TGCGCCAGCAAGGGTTCGTCCGGGACCGGGGAGCTGTTTTTT. Full variable domain (missing parts from reference TRBV5-1 and TRBJ2-2): KAGVTQTPRYLIKTRGQQVTLSCSPISGHRSVSWYQQTPGQGLQFLFEYFSETQRNKGNFPGRFSGRQFSNSRSEMNVSTLELGDSALYLCASKGSSGTGELFFGEGSRLTVL.

This clone showed up many times. The chain uses TRBV6-2 or TRBV6-3 and TRBJ1-5; D might be TRBD1 (5 bases). The germline CDR1 and CDR2 sequences are MNHEY and SVGEGT. CDR3 length: 16 amino acids. V shed 0 bases and J shed 2 bases, with 11 bases lying between them. For the CDR3, the DNA is TGTGCCAGCAGTTACTCGAGGGGCGAGCGCAATCAGCCCCAGCATTTT. Translating it yields CASSYSRGERNQPQHF.

This clone showed up many times. The chain is built from TRBV6-1 and TRBJ2-5, with TRBD1 matching over 8 bases. J was trimmed by 3 bases and V by 2 bases; bases with no gene match: 5. This CDR3 has 15 residues. Germline CDR1 and CDR2: MNHNS and SASEGT. CDR3 coding DNA: TGTGCCAGCAGTGAATTGACAGGGGACAAAGAGACCCAGTACTTC. This codes for CASSELTGDKETQYF.

This clone has at least ten counts. The genes are TRBV6-6 and TRBJ1-3; D gene ambiguous. Between the trimmed V and J ends, which lost 3 bases and 0 bases, there was a span of 18 bases. The length of the CDR3 is 18 residues. CDR1 is MNHNY, CDR2 SVGAGI, per germline (reference sequence). The CDR3 loop reads CASSYSTDVGNSGNTIYF. The CDR3 DNA follows: TGTGCCAGCAGTTATTCCACCGATGTAGGGAACTCTGGAAACACCATATATTTT.

This clone was observed a few times. The gene calls are TRBV19 and TRBJ2-1; 9 positions agree with TRBD2. The CDR3 extends over 16 amino acids. Germline V gene lookup returns CDR1 LNHDA and CDR2 SQIVND (reference sequence). Unmatched junction bases numbered 12, after V lost 4 bases and J lost 8 bases. CDR3 in DNA: TGTGCCAGTAGTACCCGGACTAGCGTGAATGTAGATGAGCAGTTCTTC. This translates into CASSTRTSVNVDEQFF.

This clone was counted at least ten times. The J gene is TRBJ2-7, the V gene TRBV20-1, with TRBD2 as a possible D gene (6 bases). CDR3 size: 15 residues. Trimming stripped 0 bases from V and 5 bases from J, with 17 bases between. CDR1 is DFQATT and CDR2 is SNEGSKA in the germline V gene (reference sequence). The CDR3 is CSARDLVGSVHEQYF. CDR3 in DNA: TGCAGTGCTAGAGATTTAGTCGGGAGTGTCCACGAGCAGTACTTC.

This clone was recorded many times. CDR3 sequence reads: CASSYSEQQETQYF. The CDR3 DNA reads TGTGCCAGCAGTTACTCGGAGCAACAAGAGACCCAGTACTTC. The J gene is TRBJ2-5, the V gene TRBV6-2 or TRBV6-3; D uncertain. CDR1 is MNHEY, CDR2 SVGEGT, per germline. Trimming took off 0 bases at V and 2 bases at J, with 7 bases between the two ends. This CDR3 is 14 amino acids long.

This clone was recorded at least ten times. The gene calls are TRBV11-2 and TRBJ1-2, with D possibly being TRBD1 (5 bases). The germline V and J ends were trimmed by 3 bases and 4 bases, with 9 bases remaining between them. CDR3 length: 13 amino acids. CDR1 is SGHAT and CDR2 is FQNNGV in the germline V gene. The CDR3 reads CASSFGGGYGYTF. CDR3 coding DNA: TGTGCCAGCAGCTTTGGGGGGGGCTATGGCTACACCTTC.